This T cell receptor beta chain was found in a study of post-analysis software for immune sequencing data. Findings and caveats of the study: The five TRBV segments detected at higher frequency in patients than in controls included TRBV5-6, TRBV5-1 and TRBV20-1.

The ends were cut back, 8 bases at V and 3 bases at J, with 19 bases in the middle. This CDR3 is 16 amino acids long. Germline V CDR1 and CDR2: SEHNR, FQNEAQ (reference sequence). In regard to this clonotype: Its antigen is unidentified.

Built from TCR beta cDNA, the libraries had unique molecular identifiers in them. TCRdb ran MiXCR on the PCR reads and lists one entry per CDR3 protein. The sample lists roughly 730,000 distinct CDR3 sequences; 25% to 30% were seen once. The receptor comes from a girl under 18 with multiple sclerosis. Sequences were obtained from blood. The chain employs TRBV7-9 and TRBJ1-4, with D possibly matching TRBD1 (5 bases). In nucleotides, the CDR3 is TGTGCCAGCGGCCCATTGAGGGGCACATCTAATGAAAAACTGTTTTTT. Protein product: CASGPLRGTSNEKLFF.